This T cell receptor beta chain is from a study of patients and donors after allogeneic stem cell transplantation. V was clipped by 4 bases and J by 3 bases; unmatched bases: 8. Germline V gene data show CDR1 as MDHEN and CDR2 as SYDVKM. The CDR3 has 15 residues. This clonotype was detected only a few times. In TCRdb, the RT-PCR reads were re-called with MiXCR into one record per CDR3 protein. The sample has under 170,000 distinct CDR3 sequences; 30% to 45% are singletons. The J gene is TRBJ1-2, the V gene TRBV28; 7 bases line up with TRBD1. The sequence came from a human donor who was either an allogeneic HSCT recipient or a stem cell or donor lymphocyte infusion donor (not recorded which). It is not recorded whose cells these are; they may come from a transplant donor. The sequencing input was blood, either unsorted or a sorted T cell fraction (not recorded which). CDR3 DNA sequence: TGTGCCAGCAGTTCCCGCTCAACAGGGGACTATGGCTACACCTTC. It translates to CASSSRSTGDYGYTF.